The clone carrying this T cell receptor (beta chain) was observed at least ten times. Its antigen is not identified. The sample belongs to a study of identical twins. Study outcomes and limitations: Conclusions rested on cross-sectional statistics rather than following the same donors. Reduced insertions were recorded for abundant cord blood beta clonotypes, with no such pattern in memory repertoires. Those out-of-frame alpha sequences shared by twins showed an excess of low generation probability.

MiXCR, run by TCRdb on the 5' RACE reads, gives a single entry per CDR3 protein. The sample carries about 700,000 distinct CDR3 sequences, around 5.7% recorded once. Healthy Caucasians provided all donations. Germline V CDR1 and CDR2: MGHDK, SYGVNS. The CDR3 is made up of 14 amino acids. The V and J ends lost 2 bases and 4 bases respectively, with 9 bases between them. The sample was naive T cells sorted from blood. The source is a man aged 18 to 35 in good health. V usage is TRBV25-1 and J usage is TRBJ2-1; tentatively, D is TRBD1 or TRBD2 (6 bases each). CDR3 in amino acids: CASSELGGYNEQFF. DNA for the CDR3: TGTGCCAGCAGTGAACTAGGGGGGTACAATGAGCAGTTCTTC.